This T cell receptor (beta chain) was documented in a study of CD8 T cells in ankylosing spondylitis. About this clonotype: Its antigen is not known.

TCRdb analysed the 5' RACE reads with MiXCR anew, one entry per CDR3 protein. The profile shows approximately 350,000 distinct CDR3 sequences, 20% to 25% of them singletons. Study conclusions and caveats: Disease-linked clones reportedly showed significant enrichment in matched ankylosing spondylitis synovial fluid.

Trimming took 3 bases from V and 1 from J; bases not matched to a gene: 8. CDR1 is MGHDK and CDR2 is SYGVNS in the germline V gene. This CDR3 spans 16 amino acids. Sequencing used blood, either unsorted or a sorted T cell fraction (not recorded which). The rearrangement joins TRBV25-1 to TRBJ2-5; 7 bases line up with TRBD1. The clonotype was recovered from a male donor with ankylosing spondylitis or in good health (not recorded which). The CDR3 coding sequence is TGTGCCAGCAGTGACGACAGGGTTAGGTTCCAAGAGACCCAGTACTTC. Protein: CASSDDRVRFQETQYF. The full variable domain, rest sourced from reference TRBV25-1 and TRBJ2-5, is EADIYQTPRYLVIGTGKKITLECSQTMGHDKMYWYQQDPGMELHLIHYSYGVNSTEKGDLSSESTVSRIRTEHFPLTLESARPSHTSQYLCASSDDRVRFQETQYFGPGTRLLVL.